Below, 9 T cell receptor beta chains from the same sample are listed, as sequenced in a study of long-term antiretroviral therapy in people with HIV. Researchers ran immunoSEQ v3.0 at survey level. The table came from immunoSEQ multiplex PCR; TCRdb's copy has only in-frame clones and leaves some out. The sample lists 35,000 to 45,000 clones, 94% occurring once. Sequencing was performed on unsorted PBMCs, taken 4.1 years after starting antiretroviral therapy. These receptors originate from a woman in her forties or fifties with HIV.

V usage is TRBV19 and J usage is TRBJ1-2; no clear D gene. V lost 3 bases, J lost 1 base, and 9 bases lay in between. Germline values: CDR1 LNHDA, CDR2 SQIVND (reference sequence). The CDR3 has 14 amino acids. The CDR3 loop is CASSIGSLNYGYTF. CDR3 in DNA: TGTGCCAGTAGTATTGGCAGCCTTAACTATGGCTACACCTTC. Full variable domain (outside the CDR3, taken from reference TRBV19 and TRBJ1-2): DGGITQSPKYLFRKEGQNVTLSCEQNLNHDAMYWYRQDPGQGLRLIYYSQIVNDFQKGDIAEGYSVSREKKESFPLTVTSAQKNPTAFYLCASSIGSLNYGYTFGSGTRLTVV.

The V and J genes are TRBV7-9 and TRBJ2-7; D uncertain. Trimming stripped 0 bases from V and 7 bases from J, with 16 bases between. This CDR3 is built from 15 residues. The germline gives CDR1 SEHNR, CDR2 FQNEAQ (reference sequence). The CDR3 protein is CASSLAQAASREQYF. CDR3 DNA sequence: TGTGCCAGCAGCTTAGCGCAGGCTGCCTCTCGAGAGCAGTACTTC.

V is TRBV10-1 and J is TRBJ1-1, with a weak D call TRBD1 (5 bases). This CDR3 is built from 15 residues. Germline-derived CDR1 and CDR2 are WNHNN and SYGVQD (reference sequence). V dropped 0 bases and J dropped 4 bases, with 12 bases sitting between them. CDR3 nucleotide sequence: TGCGCCAGCAGTGAGTCAACTCGGGGCGGCACTGAAGCTTTCTTT. This encodes CASSESTRGGTEAFF.

This clone appeared once. For the CDR3, the DNA is TGTGCCAGCAGCTTACAAACCAGAGGTGATGAAAAACTGTTTTTT. This encodes CASSLQTRGDEKLFF. The chain uses TRBV7-9 and TRBJ1-4; the D is unclear. Trimming stripped 2 bases from V and 6 bases from J, with 13 bases between. The germline CDR1 and CDR2 sequences are SEHNR and FQNEAQ (reference sequence). The CDR3 is made up of 15 amino acids.

This chain uses TRBV28 with TRBJ1-5; TRBD1 is a possible D gene (5 bases). The CDR3 has 16 residues. Germline V gene sequence: CDR1 MDHEN, CDR2 SYDVKM. Trimming stripped 1 base from V and 3 bases from J, with 13 bases between. DNA for the CDR3: TGTGCCAGCAGTTTATACGCAGGGCATCTCAATCAGCCCCAGCATTTT. Its protein is CASSLYAGHLNQPQHF.

The chain links TRBV15 to TRBJ2-1; the D is unclear. Germline V CDR1 and CDR2: LNHNV, YYDKDF (reference sequence). CDR3 length: 13 residues. The V gene lost 3 bases and the J gene lost 9 bases, with 12 bases spanning the gap. The CDR3 nucleotides are TGTGCCACCAGCAGTCAAAAGGTACCTGAGCAGTTCTTC. Protein sequence: CATSSQKVPEQFF.

The chain couples TRBV27 to TRBJ2-7; 9 bases agree with TRBD1. The V and J ends lost 5 bases and 3 bases, in that order; junction bases with no gene match: 8. Germline V gives CDR1 MNHEY, CDR2 SMNVEV (reference sequence). The CDR3 extends over 15 amino acids. The CDR3 loop reads CASSPSPGQGYEQYF. The CDR3 nucleotides are TGTGCCAGCAGTCCCTCCCCGGGACAGGGCTACGAGCAGTACTTC.

This rearrangement joins TRBV30 to TRBJ2-6, with no clear D. Trimming removed 3 bases from V and 4 bases from J, with 7 bases in between. The CDR3 has 13 residues. CDR1 and CDR2 (germline): GTSNPN, SVGIG (reference sequence). CDR3 protein: CAWSLGGANVLTF. The CDR3 DNA reads as TGTGCCTGGAGCCTCGGAGGGGCCAACGTCCTGACTTTC.

The chain is built from TRBV6-5 and TRBJ1-2; D not resolved. From germline, CDR1 is MNHEY and CDR2 SVGAGI. CDR3 size: 13 residues. V was trimmed by 6 bases and J by 3 bases, leaving 11 bases between them. The CDR3 bases are TGTGCCAGCAGAGGGAGATCCGACTATGGCTACACCTTC. Translation: CASRGRSDYGYTF.